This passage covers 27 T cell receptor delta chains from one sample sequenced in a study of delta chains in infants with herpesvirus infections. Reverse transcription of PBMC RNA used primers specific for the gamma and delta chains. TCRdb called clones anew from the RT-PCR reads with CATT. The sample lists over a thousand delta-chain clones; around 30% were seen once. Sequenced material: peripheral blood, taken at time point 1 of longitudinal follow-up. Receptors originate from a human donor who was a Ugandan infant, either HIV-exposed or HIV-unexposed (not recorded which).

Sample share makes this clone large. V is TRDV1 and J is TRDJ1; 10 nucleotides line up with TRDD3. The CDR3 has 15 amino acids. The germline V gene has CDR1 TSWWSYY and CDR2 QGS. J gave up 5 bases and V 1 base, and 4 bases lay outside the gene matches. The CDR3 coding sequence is TGTGCTCTTGGGGAACAGGGGGATACGCGGGATAAACTCATCTTT. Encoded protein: CALGEQGDTRDKLIF.

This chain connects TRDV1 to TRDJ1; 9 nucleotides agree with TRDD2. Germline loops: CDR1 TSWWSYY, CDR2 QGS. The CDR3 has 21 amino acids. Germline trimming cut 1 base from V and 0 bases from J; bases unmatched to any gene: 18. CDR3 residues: CALGEPPTFLRRGYYTDKLIF. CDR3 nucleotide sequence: TGTGCTCTTGGGGAACCCCCTACCTTCCTACGTAGGGGGTATTACACCGATAAACTCATCTTT.

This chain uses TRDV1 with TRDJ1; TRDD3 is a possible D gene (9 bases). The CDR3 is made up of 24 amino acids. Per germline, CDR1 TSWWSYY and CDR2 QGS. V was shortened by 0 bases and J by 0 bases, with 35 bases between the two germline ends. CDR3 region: CALGELRINGLPIGDTQYTDKLIF. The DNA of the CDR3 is TGTGCTCTTGGGGAACTCCGTATTAACGGCCTTCCTATCGGGGATACGCAGTACACCGATAAACTCATCTTT.

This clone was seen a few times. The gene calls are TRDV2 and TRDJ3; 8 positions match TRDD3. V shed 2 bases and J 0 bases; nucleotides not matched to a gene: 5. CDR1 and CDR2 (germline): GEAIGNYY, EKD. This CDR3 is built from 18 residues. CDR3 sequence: CACDNWGPSSWDTRQMFF. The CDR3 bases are TGTGCCTGTGACAACTGGGGGCCTAGCTCCTGGGACACCCGACAGATGTTTTTC.

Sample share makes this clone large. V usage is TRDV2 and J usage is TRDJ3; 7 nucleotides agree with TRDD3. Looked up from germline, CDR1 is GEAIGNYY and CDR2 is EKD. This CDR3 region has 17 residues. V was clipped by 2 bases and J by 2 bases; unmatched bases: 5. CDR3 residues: CACDKVLGTWDTRQMFF. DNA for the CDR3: TGTGCCTGTGACAAAGTACTGGGGACCTGGGACACCCGACAGATGTTTTTC.

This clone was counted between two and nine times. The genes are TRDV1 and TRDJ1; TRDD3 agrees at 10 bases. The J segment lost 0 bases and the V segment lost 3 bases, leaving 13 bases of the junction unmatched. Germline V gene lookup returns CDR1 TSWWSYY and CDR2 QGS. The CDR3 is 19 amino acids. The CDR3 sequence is CALGDLLLGDRLYTDKLIF. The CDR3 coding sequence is TGTGCTCTTGGGGACCTCCTTCTGGGGGATAGGTTGTACACCGATAAACTCATCTTT.

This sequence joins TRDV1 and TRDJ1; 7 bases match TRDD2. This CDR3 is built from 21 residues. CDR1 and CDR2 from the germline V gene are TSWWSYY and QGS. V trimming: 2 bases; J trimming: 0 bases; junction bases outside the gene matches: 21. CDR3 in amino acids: CALGESIPTRVRSRYTDKLIF. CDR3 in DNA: TGTGCTCTTGGGGAATCCATTCCTACTCGAGTTAGGAGTCGGTACACCGATAAACTCATCTTT.

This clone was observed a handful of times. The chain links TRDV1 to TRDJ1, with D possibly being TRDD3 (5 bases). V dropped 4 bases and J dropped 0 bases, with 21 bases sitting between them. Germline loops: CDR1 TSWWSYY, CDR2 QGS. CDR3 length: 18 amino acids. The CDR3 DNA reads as TGTGCTCTTGGGGTAAAAACCCGGGGGGCGCGGAACACCGATAAACTCATCTTT. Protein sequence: CALGVKTRGARNTDKLIF.

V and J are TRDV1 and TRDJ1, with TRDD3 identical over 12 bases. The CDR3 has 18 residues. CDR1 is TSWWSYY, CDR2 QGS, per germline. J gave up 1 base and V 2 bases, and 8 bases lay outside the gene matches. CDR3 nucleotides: TGTGCTCTTGGGGAAGTCCGACTGGGGGATACCTGCACCGATAAACTCATCTTT. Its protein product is CALGEVRLGDTCTDKLIF.

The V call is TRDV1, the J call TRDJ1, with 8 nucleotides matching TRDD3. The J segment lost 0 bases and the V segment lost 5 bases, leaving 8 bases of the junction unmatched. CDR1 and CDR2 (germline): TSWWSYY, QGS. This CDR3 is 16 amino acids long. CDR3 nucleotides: TGTGCTCTTGGGAACTACGTACTGGGGGACACCGATAAACTCATCTTT. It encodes CALGNYVLGDTDKLIF.

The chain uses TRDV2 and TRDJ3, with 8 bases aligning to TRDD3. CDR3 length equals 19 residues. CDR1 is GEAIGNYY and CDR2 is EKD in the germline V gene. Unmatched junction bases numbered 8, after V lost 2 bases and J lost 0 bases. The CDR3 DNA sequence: TGTGCCTGTGACAAAGTACTGGGGGCCAGCTCCTGGGACACCCGACAGATGTTTTTC. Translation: CACDKVLGASSWDTRQMFF.

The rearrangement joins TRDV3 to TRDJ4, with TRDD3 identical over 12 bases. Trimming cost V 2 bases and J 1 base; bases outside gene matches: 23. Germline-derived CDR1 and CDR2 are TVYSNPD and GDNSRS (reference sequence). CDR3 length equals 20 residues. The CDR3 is CAFLTSYWYWGILSGRPLIF. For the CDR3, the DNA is TGTGCCTTTCTTACTTCCTACTGGTACTGGGGGATACTTTCAGGCAGACCCCTGATCTTT.

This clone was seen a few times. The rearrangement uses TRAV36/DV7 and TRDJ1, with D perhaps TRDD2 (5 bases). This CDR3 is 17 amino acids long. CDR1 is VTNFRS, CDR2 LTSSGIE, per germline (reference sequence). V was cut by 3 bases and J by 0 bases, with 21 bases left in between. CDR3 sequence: CAVGTGLLSTHTDKLIF. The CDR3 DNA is TGTGCTGTGGGCACCGGCCTTCTTAGTACGCACACCGATAAACTCATCTTT.

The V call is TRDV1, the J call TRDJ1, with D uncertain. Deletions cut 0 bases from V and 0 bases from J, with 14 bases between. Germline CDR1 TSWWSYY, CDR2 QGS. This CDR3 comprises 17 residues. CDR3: CALGELVSFHNTDKLIF. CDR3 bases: TGTGCTCTTGGGGAACTTGTCTCTTTCCATAACACCGATAAACTCATCTTT.

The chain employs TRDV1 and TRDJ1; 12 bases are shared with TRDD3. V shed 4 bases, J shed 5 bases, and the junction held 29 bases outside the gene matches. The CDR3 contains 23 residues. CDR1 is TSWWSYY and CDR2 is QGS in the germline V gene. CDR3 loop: CALGGYLPPTGGYLYGGDDKLIF. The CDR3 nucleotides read TGTGCTCTTGGGGGCTACCTTCCCCCGACTGGGGGATACCTATACGGCGGGGATGATAAACTCATCTTT.

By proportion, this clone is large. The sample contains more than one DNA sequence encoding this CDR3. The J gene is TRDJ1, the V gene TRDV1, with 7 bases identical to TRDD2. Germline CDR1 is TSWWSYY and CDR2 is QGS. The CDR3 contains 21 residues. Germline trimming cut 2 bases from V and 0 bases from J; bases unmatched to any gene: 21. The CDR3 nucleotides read TGTGCTCTTGGGGAAGCAGTTCCTACAGTAGGATGGAGGACATACACCGATAAACTCATCTTT. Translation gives CALGEAVPTVGWRTYTDKLIF.

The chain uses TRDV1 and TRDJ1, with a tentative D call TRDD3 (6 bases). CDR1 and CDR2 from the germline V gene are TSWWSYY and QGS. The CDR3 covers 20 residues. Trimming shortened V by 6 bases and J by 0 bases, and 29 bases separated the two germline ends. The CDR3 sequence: CALGLTQGGIIRRNTDKLIF. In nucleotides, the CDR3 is TGTGCTCTTGGCCTAACCCAGGGGGGAATCATCAGGAGGAACACCGATAAACTCATCTTT.

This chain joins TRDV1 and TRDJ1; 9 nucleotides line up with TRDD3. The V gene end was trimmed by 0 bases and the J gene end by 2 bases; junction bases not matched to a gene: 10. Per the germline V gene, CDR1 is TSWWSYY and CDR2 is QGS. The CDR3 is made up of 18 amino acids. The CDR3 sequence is CALGELGRTGGETDKLIF. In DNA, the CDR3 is TGTGCTCTTGGGGAACTGGGCCGTACTGGGGGAGAGACCGATAAACTCATCTTT.

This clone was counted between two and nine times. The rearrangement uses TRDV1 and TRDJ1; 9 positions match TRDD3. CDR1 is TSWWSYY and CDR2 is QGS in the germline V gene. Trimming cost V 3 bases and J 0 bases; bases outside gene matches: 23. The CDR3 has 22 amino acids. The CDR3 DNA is TGTGCTCTTGGGGATCCGTTCCTACCTGTACTGGGGGACCTCCGTTACACCGATAAACTCATCTTT. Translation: CALGDPFLPVLGDLRYTDKLIF.

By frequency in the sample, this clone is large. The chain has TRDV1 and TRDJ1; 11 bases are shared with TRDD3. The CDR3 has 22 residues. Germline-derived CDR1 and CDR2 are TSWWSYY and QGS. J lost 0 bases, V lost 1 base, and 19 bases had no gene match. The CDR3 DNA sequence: TGTGCTCTTGGGGAACCCCCTACTACCCCGTACTGGGGGATAACGTACACCGATAAACTCATCTTT. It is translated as CALGEPPTTPYWGITYTDKLIF.

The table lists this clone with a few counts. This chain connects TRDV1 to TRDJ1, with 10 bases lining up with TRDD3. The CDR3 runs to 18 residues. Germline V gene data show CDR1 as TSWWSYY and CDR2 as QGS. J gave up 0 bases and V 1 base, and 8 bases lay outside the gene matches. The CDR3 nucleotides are TGTGCTCTTGGGGAACCGCGTACTGGGGGATTTCACACCGATAAACTCATCTTT. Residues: CALGEPRTGGFHTDKLIF.

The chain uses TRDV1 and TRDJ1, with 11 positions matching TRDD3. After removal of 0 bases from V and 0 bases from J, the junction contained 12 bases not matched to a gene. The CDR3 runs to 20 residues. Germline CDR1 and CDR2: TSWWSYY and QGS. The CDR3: CALGELLFHLLGDNTDKLIF. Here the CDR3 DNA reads TGTGCTCTTGGGGAACTCCTCTTCCACTTACTGGGGGATAACACCGATAAACTCATCTTT.

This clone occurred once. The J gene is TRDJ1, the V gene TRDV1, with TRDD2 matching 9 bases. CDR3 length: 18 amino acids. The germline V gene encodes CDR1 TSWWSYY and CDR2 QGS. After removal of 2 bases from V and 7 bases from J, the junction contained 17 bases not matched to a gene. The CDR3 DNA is TGTGCTCTTGGGGAAACTCCCTTCCTACGAGATGGGGGGTCTAAACTCATCTTT. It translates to CALGETPFLRDGGSKLIF.

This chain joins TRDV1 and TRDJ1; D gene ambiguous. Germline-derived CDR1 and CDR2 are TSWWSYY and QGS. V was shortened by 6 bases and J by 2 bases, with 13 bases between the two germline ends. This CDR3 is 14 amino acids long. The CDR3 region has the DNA TGTGCTCTTGGCAAGTTTTTTGAGACCGATAAACTCATCTTT. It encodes CALGKFFETDKLIF.

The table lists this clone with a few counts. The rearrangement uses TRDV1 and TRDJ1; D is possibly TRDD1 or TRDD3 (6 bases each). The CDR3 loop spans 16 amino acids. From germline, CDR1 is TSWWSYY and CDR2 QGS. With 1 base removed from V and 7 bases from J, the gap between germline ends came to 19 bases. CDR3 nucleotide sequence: TGTGCTCTTGGGGAACCTCTCCGGGAAATACTGGGTAAACTCATCTTT. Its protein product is CALGEPLREILGKLIF.

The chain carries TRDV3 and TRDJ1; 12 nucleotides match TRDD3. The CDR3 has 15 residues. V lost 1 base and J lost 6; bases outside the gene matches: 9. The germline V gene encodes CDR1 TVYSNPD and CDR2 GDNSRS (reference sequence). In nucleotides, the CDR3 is TGTGCCTTTAAGGGTACTGGGGGATACCTCTATAAACTCATCTTT. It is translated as CAFKGTGGYLYKLIF.

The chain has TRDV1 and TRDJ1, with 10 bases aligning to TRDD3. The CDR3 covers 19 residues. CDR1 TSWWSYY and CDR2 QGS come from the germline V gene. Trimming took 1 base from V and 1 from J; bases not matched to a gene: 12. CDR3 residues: CALGEPNNWGIHITDKLIF. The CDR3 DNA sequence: TGTGCTCTTGGGGAACCTAATAACTGGGGGATTCATATCACCGATAAACTCATCTTT.